This T cell receptor (beta chain) was found in a study of shared clonotypes between healthy human individuals. Study background: The cohort comprised two women and a few men. Their ages spanned 18 to 49 years. Findings of the study overall: Represented diversity, genetic and exposure-history alike, was limited by few donors. Clonotypes which were not shared had lower generation probabilities than clonotypes that all four donors shared.

All donors were Caucasian adults living in Nashville, Tennessee. Generated by immunoSEQ multiplex PCR, the TCRdb table keeps only in-frame clones and is missing some. The data contain about 2 million clones, 85% to 95% of them singletons. Turning to this clone: What it binds is not known.

CDR1 and CDR2 (germline): SGHRS, YFSETQ. CDR3 length equals 13 residues. V was shortened by 0 bases and J by 11 bases, with 14 bases between the two germline ends. The chain is built from TRBV5-1 and TRBJ1-1; D possibly corresponds to TRBD1 (6 bases). The sequencing sample was made of naive CD4+ T cells sorted from blood. As for subset: CD45RA+ positively selected. This clonotype originated in a man aged 18-30 years in good health. The DNA of the CDR3 is TGCGCCAGCAGCTTGGGGGGGACACCCAAGGCTTTCTTT. Amino acid sequence: CASSLGGTPKAFF.